The clone carrying this TCR beta chain occurred many times. The antigen is not known. This entry comes from a study of early T cells in non-severe SARS-CoV-2 infection. For the study at large: The sequenced material was bulk RNA from unsorted whole blood, and its chains were unpaired.

The study's findings and limits: VDJdb matching, biased toward anti-spike CD8 responses, missed private and CD4 specificities.

Unique molecular identifiers were attached to individual cDNA molecules. MiXCR, applied by TCRdb to the 5' RACE reads, yields one record per CDR3 protein. The sample consists of tens of thousands of distinct CDR3 sequences, 9.5% of them appearing once. The CDR3 runs to 16 residues. The V end was cut by 3 bases, the J end by 3 bases, with 16 bases between. Germline values: CDR1 PRHDT, CDR2 FYEKMQ (reference sequence). The TCR was taken from an adult who was a healthcare worker with PCR-confirmed SARS-CoV-2 infection or an uninfected control (not recorded which). The sequencing input was whole blood. The V call is TRBV13, the J call TRBJ2-3, with D possibly TRBD2 on 6 matching bases. The DNA for the CDR3 is TGTGCCAGCAGCTTGAGGCGACGGGGGAAGACAGATACGCAGTATTTT. It yields the protein CASSLRRRGKTDTQYF. Full variable domain (missing parts from reference TRBV13 and TRBJ2-3): AAGVIQSPRHLIKEKRETATLKCYPIPRHDTVYWYQQGPGQDPQFLISFYEKMQSDKGSIPDRFSAQQFSDYHSELNMSSLELGDSALYFCASSLRRRGKTDTQYFGPGTRLTVL.